The 10 T cell receptor beta chains reported below all come from one sample, sequenced in a study of read filtering for tumor transcriptome and immune sequencing. This library used roughly 400 ng RNA and molecular barcoded adaptors spanning alpha/delta and beta/gamma chains. TCRdb reprocessed the reads via MiXCR and lists one record per CDR3 protein. The sample records 130,000 or so distinct CDR3 sequences, approximately 13% being singletons. Sequencing was done on a sample of a population of CD138-negative cells sorted from bone marrow. The source of these receptors is a donor at least 40 years old with multiple myeloma.

This clonotype occurred many times. The chain combines TRBV24-1 with TRBJ2-1, with D tentatively TRBD2 (6 bases). Germline-derived CDR1 and CDR2 are KGHDR and SFDVKD. Trimming took 0 bases from V and 0 from J, leaving 11 bases between them. The CDR3 extends over 17 amino acids. CDR3 DNA sequence: TGTGCCACCAGTGATTTGGGGGGGAAGAGCTCCTACAATGAGCAGTTCTTC. Its translation is CATSDLGGKSSYNEQFF.

This clonotype was observed a handful of times. The chain links TRBV27 to TRBJ2-4, with TRBD1 matching over 7 bases. Germline values: CDR1 MNHEY, CDR2 SMNVEV (reference sequence). This CDR3 has 14 amino acids. V lost 1 base and J lost 7; bases outside the gene matches: 4. CDR3 region: CASSLYGTANIQYF. CDR3 coding DNA: TGTGCCAGCAGTTTATATGGGACAGCGAACATTCAGTACTTC.

This clonotype was found many times. The rearrangement joins TRBV6-2 or TRBV6-3 to TRBJ2-7; D uncertain. The CDR3 has 12 amino acids. Trimming cost V 3 bases and J 0 bases, with 3 bases left between them. Germline-derived CDR1 and CDR2 are MNHEY and SVGEGT. Here the CDR3 reads CASSYTSYEQYF. CDR3 nucleotide sequence: TGTGCCAGCAGTTATACCTCCTACGAGCAGTACTTC.

Details on this clonotype: With a much larger clone just one base away, this may be a read error. The chain links TRBV4-2 to TRBJ2-7; 7 nucleotides line up with TRBD1. Trimming cost V 4 bases and J 2 bases; bases outside gene matches: 14. Germline CDR1 is LGHNA and CDR2 is YNFKEQ. The CDR3 sequence is 17 residues long. CDR3 DNA sequence: TGTGCCAGCAGCCGAGGCGTTCAGGTTACAGGGGCCTACGAGCAGTACTTC. Its translation: CASSRGVQVTGAYEQYF.

There are many counts of this clonotype. This chain links TRBV12-3 or TRBV12-4 with TRBJ2-1; 7 positions agree with TRBD1. CDR3 size: 14 residues. Unmatched junction bases numbered 7, after V lost 3 bases and J lost 8 bases. The CDR3 DNA follows: TGTGCCAGCAGTTTCTTTGATCAGGGGGATGAGCAGTTCTTC. Amino acid sequence: CASSFFDQGDEQFF.

To note about this clonotype: The CDR3 carries no conserved terminal phenylalanine or tryptophan, so it likely arises from a read error. This chain connects TRBV12-3 or TRBV12-4 to TRBJ2-5; TRBD1 matches at 9 bases. The length of the CDR3 is 13 residues. V lost 5 bases and J lost 5; bases outside the gene matches: 3. CDR3: CASSGTGRETQYS. CDR3 DNA sequence: TGTGCCAGCAGTGGGACAGGGCGGGAGACCCAGTACTCC.

This clonotype was counted many times. The V and J genes are TRBV11-2 and TRBJ1-1; TRBD1 matches at 9 bases. The CDR3 is made up of 15 amino acids. CDR1 and CDR2 (germline): SGHAT, FQNNGV. Trimming at V came to 7 bases and at J to 11 bases, leaving 17 bases not matched to a gene. In DNA, the CDR3 is TGTGCCAGCACCCAAGAGGGGACAGGGTTACACCGGGCTTTCTTT. Protein sequence: CASTQEGTGLHRAFF.

The sample holds many counts of this clonotype. The rearrangement links TRBV11-2 to TRBJ2-1, with unresolved D. Germline V gene lookup returns CDR1 SGHAT and CDR2 FQNNGV. CDR3 size: 12 residues. Trimming removed 3 bases from V and 8 bases from J, with 8 bases in between. CDR3 in amino acids: CASSLHNYEQFF. The CDR3 DNA is TGTGCCAGCAGCTTGCATAATTATGAGCAGTTCTTC. Full variable domain (missing parts from reference TRBV11-2 and TRBJ2-1): EAGVAQSPRYKIIEKRQSVAFWCNPISGHATLYWYQQILGQGPKLLIQFQNNGVVDDSQLPKDRFSAERLKGVDSTLKIQPAKLEDSAVYLCASSLHNYEQFFGPGTRLTVL.

This clonotype was counted many times. The rearrangement links TRBV24-1 to TRBJ2-1, with TRBD1 as a possible D gene (6 bases). The CDR3 covers 17 residues. Per the germline V gene, CDR1 is KGHDR and CDR2 is SFDVKD. Trimming shortened V by 3 bases and J by 0 bases, and 14 bases separated the two germline ends. CDR3 coding DNA: TGTGCCACCAGTGATCCCCGGACAGAGAGCTCCTACAATGAGCAGTTCTTC. It translates to CATSDPRTESSYNEQFF.

The DNA of the CDR3 is TGTGCCAGCAGCCACGGCGCGGGACGGATGCATGAGCAGTTCTTC. It codes for CASSHGAGRMHEQFF. V is TRBV14 and J is TRBJ2-1, with a possible D match to TRBD2 (6 bases). This CDR3 has 15 amino acids. With 3 bases removed from V and 8 bases from J, the gap between germline ends came to 17 bases. Germline-derived CDR1 and CDR2 are SGHDN and FVKESK.